This entry is about one T cell receptor (beta chain). These data are taken from a study of siplizumab effects on memory and regulatory T cells. Looked up from germline, CDR1 is MGHRA and CDR2 is YSYEKL. The CDR3 extends over 14 amino acids. Trimming cost V 1 base and J 6 bases, with 9 bases left between them. TCRdb's copy holds only in-frame clones and misses some; the assay was immunoSEQ multiplex PCR. The sample comprises more than 60,000 clones, just over 95% of which are singletons, and 0.095% rests with the top ten. Sequencing was carried out using naive CD8+ T cells sorted from blood. This TCR was sampled from a human donor in good health. The rearrangement joins TRBV4-1 to TRBJ2-2; D is perhaps TRBD2 (5 bases). DNA of the CDR3: TGCGCCAGCAGCCAAGTCGGGATGGCCGGGGAGCTGTTTTTT. It encodes CASSQVGMAGELFF.